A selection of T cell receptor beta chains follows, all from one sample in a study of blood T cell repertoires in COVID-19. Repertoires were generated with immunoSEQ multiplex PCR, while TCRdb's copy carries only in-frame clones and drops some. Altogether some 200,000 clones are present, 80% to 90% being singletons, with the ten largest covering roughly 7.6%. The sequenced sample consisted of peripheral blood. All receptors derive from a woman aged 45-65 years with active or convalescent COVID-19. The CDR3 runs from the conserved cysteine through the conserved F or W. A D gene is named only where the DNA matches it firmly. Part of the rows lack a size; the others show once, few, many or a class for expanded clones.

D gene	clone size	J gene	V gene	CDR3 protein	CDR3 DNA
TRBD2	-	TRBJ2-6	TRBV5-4	CASSYTSGTISGANVLTF	TGTGCCAGCAGCTATACTAGCGGGACCATCTCTGGGGCCAACGTCCTGACTTTC
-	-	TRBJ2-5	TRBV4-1	CASSQDFGTSKQETQYF	TGCGCCAGCAGCCAAGATTTTGGCACTAGCAAGCAAGAGACCCAGTACTTC
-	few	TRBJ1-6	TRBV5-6	CASSFGERNSPLHF	TGTGCCAGCAGCTTCGGGGAACGGAATTCACCCCTCCACTTT
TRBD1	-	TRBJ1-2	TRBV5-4	CASSLPSGGYGYTF	TGTGCCAGCAGCTTGCCGTCAGGGGGGTATGGCTACACCTTC
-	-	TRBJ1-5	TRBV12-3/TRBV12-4	CAIGRVGNQPQHF	TGTGCTATCGGCAGGGTGGGAAATCAGCCCCAGCATTTT
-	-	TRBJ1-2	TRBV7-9	CASSLATGYTF	TGTGCCAGCAGCTTAGCAACGGGGTACACCTTC
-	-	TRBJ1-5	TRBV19	CASSIPSLAQPQHF	TGTGCCAGTAGTATTCCATCCTTGGCTCAGCCCCAGCATTTT
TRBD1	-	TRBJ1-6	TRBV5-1	CASSRTRQGADSPLHF	TGCGCCAGCAGCCGAACCCGACAGGGGGCGGACTCACCCCTCCACTTT
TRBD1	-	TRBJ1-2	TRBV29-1	CSVENQGGYGYTF	TGCAGCGTCGAAAACCAGGGGGGATATGGCTACACCTTC
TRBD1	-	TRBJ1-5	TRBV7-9	CASSIGTGRNQPQHF	TGTGCCAGCAGCATAGGGACAGGTCGCAATCAGCCCCAGCATTTT
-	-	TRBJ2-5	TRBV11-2	CASSLGQGPETQYF	TGTGCCAGCAGCTTAGGGCAGGGGCCAGAGACCCAGTACTTC
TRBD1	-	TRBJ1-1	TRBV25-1	CASSGSRRGPGTEAFF	TGTGCCAGCAGCGGTTCTCGGAGGGGGCCGGGCACTGAAGCTTTCTTT
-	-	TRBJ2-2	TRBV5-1	CASSLLGVANTGELFF	TGCGCCAGCAGCTTGTTGGGAGTCGCGAACACCGGGGAGCTGTTTTTT
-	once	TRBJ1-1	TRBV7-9	CASTSTGIYTEAFF	TGTGCCAGCACCTCGACGGGAATTTACACTGAAGCTTTCTTT
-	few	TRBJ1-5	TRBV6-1	CASSGRGPAEGNQPQHF	TGTGCCAGCAGTGGGCGAGGGCCCGCTGAGGGCAATCAGCCCCAGCATTTT